This TCR beta chain was observed in a study of blood T cell repertoires in COVID-19. Background on the study: The origin of the acute and convalescent COVID-19 samples was the United States, Italy and Spain. Sample material is recorded as cDNA or gDNA derived from T cells, B-cell-depleted T cells, or PBMCs.

Methods used by the authors: The assay estimated nucleated cells by amplifying reference gene primers. Data came from immunoSEQ multiplex PCR; TCRdb stores just in-frame clones and leaves some out. D and trimming were read from the DNA, whereas the V and J calls and clone size are those reported in that table. The table lists around 25,000 clones, 89% of them singletons. Specimen: peripheral blood. This clonotype was sampled from a man between 65 and 85 years old with acute or convalescent COVID-19.

The CDR3, as DNA: TGCGCCAGCAGGGTCCTACAGACCTCTGGGGCCAACGTCCTGACTTTC. Protein sequence: CASRVLQTSGANVLTF. The V and J genes are TRBV5-1 and TRBJ2-6; D is unresolved. Germline V gene sequence: CDR1 SGHRS, CDR2 YFSETQ. The CDR3 runs 16 residues. With 5 bases removed from V and 0 bases from J, the gap between germline ends came to 12 bases.